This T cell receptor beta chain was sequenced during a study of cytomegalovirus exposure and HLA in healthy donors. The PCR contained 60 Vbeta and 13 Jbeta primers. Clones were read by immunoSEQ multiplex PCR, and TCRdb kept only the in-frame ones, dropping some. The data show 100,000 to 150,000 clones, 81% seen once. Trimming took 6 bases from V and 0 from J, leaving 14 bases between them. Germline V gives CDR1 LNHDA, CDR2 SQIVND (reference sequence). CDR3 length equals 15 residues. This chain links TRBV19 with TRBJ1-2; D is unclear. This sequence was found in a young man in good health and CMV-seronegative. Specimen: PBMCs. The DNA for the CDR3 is TGTGCCAGTAGCCCCCTCGCGGGATCTAACTATGGCTACACCTTC. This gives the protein CASSPLAGSNYGYTF. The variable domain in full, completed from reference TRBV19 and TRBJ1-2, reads DGGITQSPKYLFRKEGQNVTLSCEQNLNHDAMYWYRQDPGQGLRLIYYSQIVNDFQKGDIAEGYSVSREKKESFPLTVTSAQKNPTAFYLCASSPLAGSNYGYTFGSGTRLTVV.